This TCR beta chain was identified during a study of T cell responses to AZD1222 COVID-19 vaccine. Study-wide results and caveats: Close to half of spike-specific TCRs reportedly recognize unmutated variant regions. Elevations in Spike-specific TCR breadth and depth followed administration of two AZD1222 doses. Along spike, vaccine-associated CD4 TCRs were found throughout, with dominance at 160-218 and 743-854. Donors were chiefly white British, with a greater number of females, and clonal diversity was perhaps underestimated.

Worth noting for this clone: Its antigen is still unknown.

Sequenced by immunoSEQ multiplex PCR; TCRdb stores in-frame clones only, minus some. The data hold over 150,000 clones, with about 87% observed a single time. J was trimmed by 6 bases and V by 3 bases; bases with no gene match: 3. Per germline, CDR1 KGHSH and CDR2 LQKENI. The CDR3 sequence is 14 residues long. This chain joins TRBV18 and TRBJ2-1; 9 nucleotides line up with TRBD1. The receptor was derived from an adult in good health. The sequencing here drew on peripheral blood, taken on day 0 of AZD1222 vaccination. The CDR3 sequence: CASSPGTGSNEQFF. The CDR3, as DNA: TGTGCCAGCTCACCGGGGACAGGGAGCAATGAGCAGTTCTTC.